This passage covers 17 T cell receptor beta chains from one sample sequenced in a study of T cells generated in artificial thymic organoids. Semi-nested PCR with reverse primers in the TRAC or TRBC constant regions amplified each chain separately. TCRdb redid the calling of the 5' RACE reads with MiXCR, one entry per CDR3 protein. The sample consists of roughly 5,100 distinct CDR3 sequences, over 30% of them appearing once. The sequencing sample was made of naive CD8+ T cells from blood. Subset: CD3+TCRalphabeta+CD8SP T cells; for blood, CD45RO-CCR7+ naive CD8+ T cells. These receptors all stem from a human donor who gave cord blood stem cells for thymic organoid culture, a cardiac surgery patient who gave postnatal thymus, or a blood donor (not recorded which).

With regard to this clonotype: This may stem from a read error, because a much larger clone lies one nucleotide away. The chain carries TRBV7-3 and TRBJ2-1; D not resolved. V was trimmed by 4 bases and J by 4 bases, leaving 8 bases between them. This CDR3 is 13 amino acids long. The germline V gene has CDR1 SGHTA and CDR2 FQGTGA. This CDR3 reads CASSSLKYNEQFF. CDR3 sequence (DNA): TGTGCCAGCAGCTCCCTAAAATACAATGAGCAGTTCTTC.

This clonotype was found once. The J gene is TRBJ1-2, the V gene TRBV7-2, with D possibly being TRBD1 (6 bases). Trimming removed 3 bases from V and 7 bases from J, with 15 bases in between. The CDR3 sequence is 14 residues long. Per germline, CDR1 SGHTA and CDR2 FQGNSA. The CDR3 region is CASSLGPGALGYTF. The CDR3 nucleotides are TGTGCCAGCAGCTTGGGCCCGGGGGCGCTTGGCTACACCTTC. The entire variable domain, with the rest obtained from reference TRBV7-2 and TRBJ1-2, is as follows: GAGVSQSPSNKVTEKGKDVELRCDPISGHTALYWYRQSLGQGLEFLIYFQGNSAPDKSGLPSDRFSAERTGGSVSTLTIQRTQQEDSAVYLCASSLGPGALGYTFGSGTRLTVV.

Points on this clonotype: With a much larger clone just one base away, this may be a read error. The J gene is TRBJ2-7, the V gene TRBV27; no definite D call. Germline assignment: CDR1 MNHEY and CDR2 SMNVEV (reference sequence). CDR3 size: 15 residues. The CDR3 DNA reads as TGTGCCAGCAGTTTATCCTCCGGTAATGCCTACGTGCAGTACTTC. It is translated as CASSLSSGNAYVQYF.

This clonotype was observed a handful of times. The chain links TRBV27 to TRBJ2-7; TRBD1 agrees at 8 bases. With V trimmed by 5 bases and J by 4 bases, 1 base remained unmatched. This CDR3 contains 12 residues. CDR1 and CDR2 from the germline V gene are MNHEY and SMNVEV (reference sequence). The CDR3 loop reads CASSTGGYEQYF. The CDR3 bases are TGTGCCAGCAGTACAGGGGGATACGAGCAGTACTTC.

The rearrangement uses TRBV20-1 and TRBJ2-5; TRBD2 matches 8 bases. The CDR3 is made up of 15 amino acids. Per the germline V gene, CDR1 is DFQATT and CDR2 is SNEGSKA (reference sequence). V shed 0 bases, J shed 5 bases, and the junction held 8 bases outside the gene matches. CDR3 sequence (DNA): TGCAGTGCTAGAGATGGGGGACTAGGAGGCGAGACCCAGTACTTC. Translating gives CSARDGGLGGETQYF.

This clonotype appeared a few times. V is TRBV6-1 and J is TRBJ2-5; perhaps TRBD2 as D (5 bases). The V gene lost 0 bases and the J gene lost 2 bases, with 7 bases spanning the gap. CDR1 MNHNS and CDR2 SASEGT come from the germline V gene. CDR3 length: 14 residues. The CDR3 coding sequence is TGTGCCAGCAGTGAAGCATGGAGGCAAGAGACCCAGTACTTC. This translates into CASSEAWRQETQYF.

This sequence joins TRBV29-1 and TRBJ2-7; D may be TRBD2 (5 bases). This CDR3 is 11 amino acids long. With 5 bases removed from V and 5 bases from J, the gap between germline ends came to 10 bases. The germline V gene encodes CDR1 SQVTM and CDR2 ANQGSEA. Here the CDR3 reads CSVWVGDEQYF. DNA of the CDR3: TGCAGCGTTTGGGTCGGGGACGAGCAGTACTTC.

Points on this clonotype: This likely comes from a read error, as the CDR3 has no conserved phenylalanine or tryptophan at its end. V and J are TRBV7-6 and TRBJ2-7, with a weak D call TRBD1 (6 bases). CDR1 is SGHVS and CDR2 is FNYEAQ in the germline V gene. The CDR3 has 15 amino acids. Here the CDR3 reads CASSSLPQGTYEQYS. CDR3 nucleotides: TGTGCCAGTAGCTCACTCCCACAGGGCACCTACGAGCAGTACTCC.

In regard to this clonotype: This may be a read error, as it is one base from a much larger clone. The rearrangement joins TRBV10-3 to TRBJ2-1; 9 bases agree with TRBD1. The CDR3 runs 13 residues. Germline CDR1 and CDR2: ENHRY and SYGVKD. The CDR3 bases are TGTGCCATGGGACAGGGATTTTACAGTGAGCAGTTCTTC. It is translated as CAMGQGFYSEQFF.

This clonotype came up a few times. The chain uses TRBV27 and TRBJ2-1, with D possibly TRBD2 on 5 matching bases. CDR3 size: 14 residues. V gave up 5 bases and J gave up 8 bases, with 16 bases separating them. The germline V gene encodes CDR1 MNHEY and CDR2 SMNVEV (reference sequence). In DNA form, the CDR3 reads TGTGCCAGCAGTCTATTAATGATTAGCGATGAGCAGTTCTTC. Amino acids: CASSLLMISDEQFF.

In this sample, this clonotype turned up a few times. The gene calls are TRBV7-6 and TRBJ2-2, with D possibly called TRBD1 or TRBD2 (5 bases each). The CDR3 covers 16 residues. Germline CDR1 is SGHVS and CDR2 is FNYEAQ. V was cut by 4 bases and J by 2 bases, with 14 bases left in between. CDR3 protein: CASSYHGAINTGELFF. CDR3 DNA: TGTGCCAGCAGCTACCACGGGGCGATAAACACCGGGGAGCTGTTTTTT.

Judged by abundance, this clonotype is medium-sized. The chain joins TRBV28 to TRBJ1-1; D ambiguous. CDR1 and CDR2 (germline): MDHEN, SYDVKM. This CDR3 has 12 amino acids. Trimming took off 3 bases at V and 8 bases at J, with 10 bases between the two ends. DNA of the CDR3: TGTGCCAGCAGTTTGGGGAGGCTCGAAGCTTTCTTT. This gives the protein CASSLGRLEAFF.

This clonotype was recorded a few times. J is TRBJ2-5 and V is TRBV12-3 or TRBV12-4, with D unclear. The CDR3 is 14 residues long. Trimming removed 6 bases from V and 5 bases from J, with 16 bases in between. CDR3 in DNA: TGTGCCAGCAGCCAAGTCCCAGATGCGGAGACCCAGTACTTC. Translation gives CASSQVPDAETQYF.

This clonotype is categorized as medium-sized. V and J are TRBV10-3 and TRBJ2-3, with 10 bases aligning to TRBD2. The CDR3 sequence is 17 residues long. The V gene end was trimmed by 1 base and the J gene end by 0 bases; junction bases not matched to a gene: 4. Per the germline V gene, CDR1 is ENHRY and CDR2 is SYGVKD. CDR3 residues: CAISELLAGKSTDTQYF. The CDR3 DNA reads TGTGCCATCAGTGAGTTACTAGCGGGAAAAAGCACAGATACGCAGTATTTT.

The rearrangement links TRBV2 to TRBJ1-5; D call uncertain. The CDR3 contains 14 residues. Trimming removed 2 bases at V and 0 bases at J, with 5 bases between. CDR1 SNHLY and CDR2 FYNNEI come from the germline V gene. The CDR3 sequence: CASSEQISNQPQHF. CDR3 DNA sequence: TGTGCCAGCAGTGAACAGATTAGCAATCAGCCCCAGCATTTT.

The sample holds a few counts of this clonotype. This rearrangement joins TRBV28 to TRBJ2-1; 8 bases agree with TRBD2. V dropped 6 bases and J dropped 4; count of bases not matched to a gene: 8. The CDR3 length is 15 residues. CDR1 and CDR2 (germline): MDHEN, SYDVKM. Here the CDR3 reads CASSPPSGRYNEQFF. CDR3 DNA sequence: TGTGCCAGCAGCCCCCCTAGCGGGCGGTACAATGAGCAGTTCTTC.

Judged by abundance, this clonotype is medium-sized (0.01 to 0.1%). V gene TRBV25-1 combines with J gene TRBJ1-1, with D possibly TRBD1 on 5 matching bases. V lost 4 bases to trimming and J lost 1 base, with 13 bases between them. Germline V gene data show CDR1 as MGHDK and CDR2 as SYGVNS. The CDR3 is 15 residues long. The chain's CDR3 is CASSADSTGNTEAFF. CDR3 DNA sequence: TGTGCCAGCAGTGCTGACTCCACAGGGAACACTGAAGCTTTCTTT.